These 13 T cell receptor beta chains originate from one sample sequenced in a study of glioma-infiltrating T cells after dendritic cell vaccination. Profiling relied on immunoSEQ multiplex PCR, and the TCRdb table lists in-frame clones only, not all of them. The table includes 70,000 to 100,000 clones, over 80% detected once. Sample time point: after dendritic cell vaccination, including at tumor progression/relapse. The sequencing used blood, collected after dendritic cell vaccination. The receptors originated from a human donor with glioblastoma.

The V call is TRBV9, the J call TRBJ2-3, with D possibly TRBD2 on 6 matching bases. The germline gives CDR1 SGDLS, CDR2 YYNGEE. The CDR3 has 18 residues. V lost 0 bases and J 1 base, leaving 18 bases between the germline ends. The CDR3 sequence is CASSVAGVSGLRTDTQYF. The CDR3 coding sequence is TGTGCCAGCAGCGTAGCCGGAGTCTCGGGACTCCGCACAGATACGCAGTATTTT.

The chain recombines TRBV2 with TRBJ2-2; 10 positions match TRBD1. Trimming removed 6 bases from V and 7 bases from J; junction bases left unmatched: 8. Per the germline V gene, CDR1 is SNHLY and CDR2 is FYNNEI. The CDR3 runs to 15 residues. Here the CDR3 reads CASRAGQGPNGELFF. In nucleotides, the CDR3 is TGTGCCAGCAGGGCGGGACAGGGGCCTAACGGGGAGCTGTTTTTT.

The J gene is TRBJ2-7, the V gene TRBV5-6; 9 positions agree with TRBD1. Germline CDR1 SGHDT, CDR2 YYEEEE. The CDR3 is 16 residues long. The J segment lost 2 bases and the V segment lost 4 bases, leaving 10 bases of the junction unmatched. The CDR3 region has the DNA TGTGCCAGCAGCGAAGTCGGGACAGGGCTACCCTACGAGCAGTACTTC. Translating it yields CASSEVGTGLPYEQYF.

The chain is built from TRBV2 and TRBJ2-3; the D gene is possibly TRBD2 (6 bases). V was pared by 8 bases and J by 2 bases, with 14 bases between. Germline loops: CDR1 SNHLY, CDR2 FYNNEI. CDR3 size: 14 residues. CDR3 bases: TGTGCCAGCTCGTGGTCGGGAGACACAGATACGCAGTATTTT. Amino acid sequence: CASSWSGDTDTQYF.

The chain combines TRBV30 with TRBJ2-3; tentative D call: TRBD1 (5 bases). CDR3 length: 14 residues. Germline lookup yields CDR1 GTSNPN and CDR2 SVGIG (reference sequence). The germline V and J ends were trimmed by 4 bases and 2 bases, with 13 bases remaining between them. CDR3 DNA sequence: TGTGCCTGGACCCCTGGGGCACACACAGATACGCAGTATTTT. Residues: CAWTPGAHTDTQYF.

The CDR3 DNA reads as TGCGCCAGCAGCTTTGATTCGGATCAGCCCCAGCATTTT. This sequence encodes CASSFDSDQPQHF. V usage is TRBV5-1 and J usage is TRBJ1-5; no clear D gene. Trimming stripped 2 bases from V and 5 bases from J, with 8 bases between. The CDR3 sequence is 13 residues long. The germline V gene encodes CDR1 SGHRS and CDR2 YFSETQ.

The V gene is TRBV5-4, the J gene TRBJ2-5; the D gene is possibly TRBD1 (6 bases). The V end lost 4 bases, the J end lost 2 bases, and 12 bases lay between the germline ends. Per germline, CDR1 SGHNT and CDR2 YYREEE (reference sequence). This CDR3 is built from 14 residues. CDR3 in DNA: TGTGCCAGCAGCCCGGGACAAGGACAAGAGACCCAGTACTTC. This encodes CASSPGQGQETQYF.

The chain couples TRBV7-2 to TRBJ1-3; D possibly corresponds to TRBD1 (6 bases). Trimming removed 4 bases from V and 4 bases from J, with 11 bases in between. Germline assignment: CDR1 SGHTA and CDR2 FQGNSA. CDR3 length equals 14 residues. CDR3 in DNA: TGTGCCAGCAGCTCAGGGGCTTTCGGAAACACCATATATTTT. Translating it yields CASSSGAFGNTIYF.

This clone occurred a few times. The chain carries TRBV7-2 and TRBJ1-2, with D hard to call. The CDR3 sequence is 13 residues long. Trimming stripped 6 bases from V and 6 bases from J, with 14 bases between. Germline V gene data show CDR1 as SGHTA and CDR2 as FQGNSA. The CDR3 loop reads CASSSGRANGYTF. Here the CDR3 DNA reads TGTGCCAGCAGTTCGGGGAGGGCGAATGGCTACACCTTC.

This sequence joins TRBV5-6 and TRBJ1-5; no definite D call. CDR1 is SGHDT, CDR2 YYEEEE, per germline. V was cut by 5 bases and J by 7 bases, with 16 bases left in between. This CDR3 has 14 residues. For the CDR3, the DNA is TGTGCCAGCAGTTCTCGACGGGGAATCCAGCCCCAGCATTTT. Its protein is CASSSRRGIQPQHF.

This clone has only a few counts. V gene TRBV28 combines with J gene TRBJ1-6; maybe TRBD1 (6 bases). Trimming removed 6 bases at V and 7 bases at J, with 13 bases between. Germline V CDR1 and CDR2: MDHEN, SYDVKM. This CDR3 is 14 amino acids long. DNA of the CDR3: TGTGCCAGCAGCTCAGGGGAGACGAATTCACCCCTCCACTTT. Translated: CASSSGETNSPLHF.

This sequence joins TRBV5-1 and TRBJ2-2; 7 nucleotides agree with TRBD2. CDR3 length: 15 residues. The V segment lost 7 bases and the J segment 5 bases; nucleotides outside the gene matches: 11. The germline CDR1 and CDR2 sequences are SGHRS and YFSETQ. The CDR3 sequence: CASERSGDRTGELFF. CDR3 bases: TGCGCCAGCGAAAGGAGCGGGGATCGAACCGGGGAGCTGTTTTTT.

CDR3 nucleotide sequence: TGTGCCAGCAGCTTAGATGAAGTCACTAACAATGAGCAGTTCTTC. Residues: CASSLDEVTNNEQFF. This chain joins TRBV11-3 and TRBJ2-1; unclear D gene. The germline V gene has CDR1 SGHNT and CDR2 YENEEA. This CDR3 comprises 15 residues. Trimming left V 0 bases short and J 5 bases short, with 11 bases between.